What follows is one T cell receptor beta chain and its context. This clone came up a few times. Its antigen target is currently unknown. The input lacks base qualities; no much larger clone sits a single base away. The record originates from a study of shared clonotypes between healthy human individuals (dated by TCRdb to the early 2020s). As for the study more broadly: The cohort comprised a couple of women and three men aged 18 to 49 years. For each donor, CD4 naive and CD4 memory were each given three plates, CD8 naive was given two plates, and CD8 memory was given one plate. Leukapheresis yielded between about 0.85 and 10 billion PBMCs per donor. To increase sequencing depth and limit assay-specific biases, TCR repertoire library preparation and sequencing were carried out by different laboratories using diverse techniques. To estimate repertoire size and how much clonotype sharing occurs between individuals, the study deeply sequenced the blood TCR repertoires of 4 to 6 healthy adults.

Using the deep immunoSEQ assay, multiplex PCR amplified TCR CDR3 regions from genomic DNA. Extracted genomic DNA from each cell subset was distributed evenly across all wells of several immunoSEQ 96-well plates, and each plate was treated as a replicate. For sorted subsets, about 200 ng genomic DNA, equal to tens of thousands of T cell genomes, was loaded into each replicate PCR. Purified libraries were measured with a Qubit 3.0 fluorometer, size-checked on a Bioanalyzer 2100, and measured again with the KAPA Library Quantification kit. A separate single-read 150-cycle Illumina NextSeq 550 flow cell was used to sequence each immunoSEQ 96-well plate. The study's own analysis went as follows. Because only junctional sequences without quality scores were contained in the immunoSEQ output, filtering matching that applied to full-length reads could not be performed. Sequences were annotated with PyIR, a Python wrapper for IgBLAST v1.9, using IMGT germline references to assign V/J genes and CDR3. Reads were removed for weak V/J assignments (E-value above 1e-6), missing CDR3, stop codons, out-of-frame junctions, or ambiguous translated residues. V3J clonotypes were defined by identical inferred V gene, J gene, and CDR3 amino acid sequence. The percentage overlap between two repertoires was calculated by dividing the number of shared unique clonotypes by the size of the smaller repertoire. RTK rarefaction, the Chao1 estimator, and Recon v2.1 estimates of unobserved clonotypes were used to assess repertoire richness. For all TCRbeta clonotypes obtained by the gDNA method from a handful of donors, generation probabilities were computed with OLGA. This immuneACCESS table, as held by TCRdb, lists in-frame sequences with V and J called but not all clones. Of the missing ones, under half trace to an unresolved V gene in checked studies; the others have no known cause. V, J and clone size are taken as reported in that table, and D and trimming were inferred from the DNA itself. This sample is represented by some 2.3 million clones; 93% of them were singletons. The ten largest clones take up 0.35% to 0.45% of the sample.

Healthy HIV-negative adults with no recently reported acute infections or vaccinations were included as donors. Every donor was a Caucasian adult residing in Nashville, Tennessee, USA. Magnetic negative selection was used to enrich CD4+ T cells, after which naive cells were positively selected on CD45RA and the negative fraction became the memory subset. Blood was obtained by leukapheresis, after which PBMCs were separated by Ficoll-Histopaque density gradient centrifugation and cryopreserved in liquid nitrogen vapor phase. Analytical flow cytometry was used to check the purity and quantity of every magnetically sorted T cell population. Genomic DNA was isolated from each sorted fraction and quantified by UV absorbance on a Nanodrop 2000c. Study-wide findings and limitations: Pairwise subsampling indicated that sequencing depth was expected to affect the degree of clonotype sharing among donors. Larger estimated clonotype richness was generally found for naive subsets than for memory subsets. Across four donors, around 5% of naive CD4, more than 3% of naive CD8, roughly 2.3% of memory CD4, and 0.4% to 0.45% of memory CD8 clonotypes were shared. Compared with non-shared clonotypes, the clonotypes found in all four sorted-subset donors had higher generation probabilities. Even with the large sequencing depth, rarefaction of the sorted-subset datasets indicated that sequencing was incomplete. Because the study included only a small number of donors, the genetic and exposure-history diversity represented was limited. Sampling was limited to blood, and TCR repertoires in tissue likely differ from TCR repertoires in blood.

V is clipped by 5 bases and J by 1 base, and the sequence between their germline boundaries is 8 bases long. CDR1 is given as SQVTM and CDR2 as ANQGSEA, both from the germline V gene. The CDR3 contains 12 residues, cysteine and phenylalanine counted. Of all the DNA, just the CDR3 is kept, 36 bases in frame from base 1. This clonotype was obtained from a man younger than 30 in good health. Some clones in this sample may be carry-over from other donors' samples. The V and J genes are TRBV29-1 and TRBJ1-1; no D gene can be assigned with confidence. Sequenced: naive CD4+ T cells from PBMCs. The sample's cell subset or site label, decoded: CD45RA+ positively selected. The CDR3 region: CSVTYGNTEAFF. The DNA sequence follows: TGCAGCGTTACGTATGGGAACACTGAAGCTTTCTTT.